The 32 T cell receptor beta chains below come from one sample, sequenced in a study of T cell changes during pregnancy in multiple sclerosis. Produced via immunoSEQ multiplex PCR; TCRdb's table is partial and in-frame only. The sample lists around 31,000 clones, about 93% occurring once. The material was CD4+ T cells from peripheral blood mononuclear cells, obtained in the second trimester of pregnancy. The receptor source for this set is a female donor with multiple sclerosis, enrolled in a pregnancy study.

This chain connects TRBV10-1 to TRBJ2-3; 7 nucleotides match TRBD2. Germline CDR1 reads WNHNN; CDR2 reads SYGVQD (reference sequence). V gave up 6 bases and J gave up 6 bases; unmatched junction bases: 0. The CDR3 is made up of 11 amino acids. Here the CDR3 reads CASRGGDTQYF. In DNA, the CDR3 is TGCGCCAGCAGGGGGGGGGATACGCAGTATTTT.

The chain combines TRBV9 with TRBJ2-7; 9 bases line up with TRBD1. The CDR3 extends over 15 amino acids. CDR1 is SGDLS and CDR2 is YYNGEE in the germline V gene. J gave up 2 bases and V 3 bases, and 6 bases lay outside the gene matches. The CDR3 coding sequence is TGTGCCAGCAGCGACGACAGGGGGGTTACCTACGAGCAGTACTTC. This translates into CASSDDRGVTYEQYF. Using reference TRBV9 and TRBJ2-7 for the parts outside the CDR3, the full variable domain is DSGVTQTPKHLITATGQRVTLRCSPRSGDLSVYWYQQSLDQGLQFLIQYYNGEERAKGNILERFSAQQFPDLHSELNLSSLELGDSALYFCASSDDRGVTYEQYFGPGTRLTVT.

The chain joins TRBV6-5 to TRBJ2-1, with TRBD1 matching over 7 bases. CDR3 size: 13 residues. Germline V gene lookup returns CDR1 MNHEY and CDR2 SVGAGI. V shed 6 bases and J 7 bases; nucleotides not matched to a gene: 6. In DNA form, the CDR3 reads TGTGCCAGCAGATCCCGGGACAGTAATGAGCAGTTCTTC. Its protein is CASRSRDSNEQFF.

The chain uses TRBV19 and TRBJ2-1; TRBD2 matches at 9 bases. This CDR3 comprises 16 residues. The germline V gene has CDR1 LNHDA and CDR2 SQIVND (reference sequence). V lost 3 bases to trimming and J lost 4 bases; unmatched junction nucleotides: 7. The CDR3 DNA is TGTGCCAGTAGTATCCTTCTAGCGGGATCTTACAATGAGCAGTTCTTC. This codes for CASSILLAGSYNEQFF.

The V and J genes are TRBV19 and TRBJ2-1; 11 bases map to TRBD2. Germline CDR1 reads LNHDA; CDR2 reads SQIVND (reference sequence). V trimming: 5 bases; J trimming: 0 bases; junction bases outside the gene matches: 18. The CDR3 sequence is 21 residues long. This CDR3 reads CASSPWGAPGLAASSYNEQFF. The DNA of the CDR3 is TGTGCCAGTAGTCCCTGGGGGGCGCCGGGACTAGCGGCGAGCTCCTACAATGAGCAGTTCTTC.

DNA of the CDR3: TGTGCCAGCAGGGGACAGGGGGCAGTCCAAGAGACCCAGTACTTC. Protein sequence: CASRGQGAVQETQYF. The genes are TRBV2 and TRBJ2-5; 12 nucleotides match TRBD1. CDR1 and CDR2 (germline): SNHLY, FYNNEI. The CDR3 runs to 15 residues. V was clipped by 6 bases and J by 1 base; unmatched bases: 3.

This chain uses TRBV27 with TRBJ2-1, with 8 bases lining up with TRBD1. CDR1 and CDR2 (germline): MNHEY, SMNVEV (reference sequence). There are 17 residues in the CDR3. V gave up 2 bases and J gave up 2 bases; unmatched junction bases: 8. This CDR3 reads CASSLRGTGQTYNEQFF. The CDR3 coding sequence is TGTGCCAGCAGTTTAAGAGGGACAGGCCAAACCTACAATGAGCAGTTCTTC.

The rearrangement uses TRBV7-9 and TRBJ1-2; 9 positions match TRBD1. Trimming cost V 6 bases and J 9 bases; bases outside gene matches: 5. CDR1 and CDR2 from the germline V gene are SEHNR and FQNEAQ (reference sequence). The CDR3 totals 12 residues. The DNA for the CDR3 is TGTGCCAGCAGTCTGGACAGGGGAAGCTACACCTTC. This encodes CASSLDRGSYTF.

The J gene is TRBJ2-7, the V gene TRBV5-6, with 10 nucleotides matching TRBD2. The germline V gene has CDR1 SGHDT and CDR2 YYEEEE. This CDR3 is 15 amino acids long. J gave up 5 bases and V 3 bases, and 8 bases lay outside the gene matches. CDR3 region: CASSSVLAGNHEQYF. The CDR3 DNA sequence: TGTGCCAGCAGCTCCGTACTAGCGGGAAACCACGAGCAGTACTTC.

DNA for the CDR3: TGTGCCAGCAGGGAGGGGGCTAGCGGGATTAGCTCCTACGAGCAGTACTTC. Protein sequence: CASREGASGISSYEQYF. This chain uses TRBV28 with TRBJ2-7; the match to TRBD2 covers 9 bases. V was pared by 6 bases and J by 0 bases, with 12 bases of the junction left unmatched. CDR1 and CDR2 from the germline V gene are MDHEN and SYDVKM. CDR3 length: 17 residues.

The CDR3, as DNA: TGCGCCAGCAGCTTGGCGCAGGGAAGATTCTACGAGCAGTACTTC. Translating gives CASSLAQGRFYEQYF. The chain uses TRBV5-1 and TRBJ2-7, with a weak D call TRBD1 (5 bases). The CDR3 has 15 amino acids. CDR1 is SGHRS and CDR2 is YFSETQ in the germline V gene. The V and J ends lost 0 bases and 3 bases respectively, with 13 bases between them.

This chain uses TRBV7-2 with TRBJ2-2, with 9 nucleotides matching TRBD2. The CDR3 has 15 residues. The trim removed 7 bases at V and 4 bases at J, leaving 7 bases unmatched. Germline V gives CDR1 SGHTA, CDR2 FQGNSA. DNA for the CDR3: TGTGCCAGCATCTCTAGCGGGACGGGCACCGGGGAGCTGTTTTTT. As protein: CASISSGTGTGELFF.

J is TRBJ2-2 and V is TRBV7-9; 8 bases are shared with TRBD1. The CDR3 covers 16 residues. CDR1 is SEHNR, CDR2 FQNEAQ, per germline (reference sequence). V lost 4 bases, J lost 3 bases, and 7 bases stayed unmatched. CDR3 sequence (DNA): TGTGCCAGCAGCTCCCCAGGGGGCGCAGACACCGGGGAGCTGTTTTTT. The encoded protein is CASSSPGGADTGELFF.

V gene TRBV30 combines with J gene TRBJ1-3, with D hard to call. Trimming removed 5 bases from V and 2 bases from J, with 10 bases in between. The germline CDR1 and CDR2 sequences are GTSNPN and SVGIG (reference sequence). This CDR3 is 13 amino acids long. CDR3: CAWSRLAGNTIYF. DNA for the CDR3: TGTGCCTGGTCGAGGTTGGCTGGAAACACCATATATTTT.

This chain connects TRBV19 to TRBJ1-2; 8 bases align to TRBD1. The length of the CDR3 is 16 residues. With 1 base clipped from V and 4 bases from J, the junction kept 8 bases outside the gene matches. CDR1 and CDR2 (germline): LNHDA, SQIVND (reference sequence). The CDR3 is CASSIARGLRSYGYTF. In DNA, the CDR3 is TGTGCCAGTAGTATAGCCAGGGGGCTGCGCAGCTATGGCTACACCTTC.

The chain has TRBV28 and TRBJ2-3, with 9 bases lining up with TRBD2. CDR1 is MDHEN, CDR2 SYDVKM, per germline. The length of the CDR3 is 18 residues. Trimming took 2 bases from V and 1 from J; bases not matched to a gene: 10. The CDR3 sequence is CASSLPPLAGVRTDTQYF. CDR3 nucleotide sequence: TGTGCCAGCAGTTTACCCCCACTAGCGGGTGTGCGCACAGATACGCAGTATTTT.

The V gene is TRBV7-2, the J gene TRBJ2-4; 13 bases fit TRBD2. Germline assignment: CDR1 SGHTA and CDR2 FQGNSA. V dropped 5 bases and J dropped 0; count of bases not matched to a gene: 7. This CDR3 spans 18 amino acids. This chain's CDR3 is CASSPGTSGIVAKNIQYF. The CDR3 DNA reads as TGTGCCAGCAGCCCCGGGACTAGCGGGATCGTAGCCAAAAACATTCAGTACTTC.

The chain uses TRBV12-5 and TRBJ2-7; 9 bases line up with TRBD1. CDR1 is LGHNT and CDR2 is FRNRAP in the germline V gene. This CDR3 spans 16 amino acids. V lost 0 bases and J lost 6; bases outside the gene matches: 9. The CDR3 DNA reads TGTGCTAGTGGTTTGGTTATGGGGACAGGGTTAGGCGAGCAGTACTTC. It specifies CASGLVMGTGLGEQYF.

This chain joins TRBV4-2 and TRBJ1-2; 8 bases are shared with TRBD1. Germline V CDR1 and CDR2: LGHNA, YNFKEQ. CDR3 length: 15 residues. V was clipped by 0 bases and J by 10 bases; unmatched bases: 10. CDR3 DNA sequence: TGTGCCAGCAGCCAAGATCAGGGAGGGACAGGTGTCTACACCTTC. Protein: CASSQDQGGTGVYTF.

This rearrangement joins TRBV6-6 to TRBJ1-1; maybe TRBD1 (6 bases). Germline assignment: CDR1 MNHNY and CDR2 SVGAGI (reference sequence). Between the trimmed V and J ends, which lost 6 bases and 1 base, there was a span of 18 bases. This CDR3 spans 16 amino acids. DNA of the CDR3: TGTGCCAGCAGAAACCAGGGGCTGTTAGGGAACACTGAAGCTTTCTTT. It specifies CASRNQGLLGNTEAFF.

The rearrangement joins TRBV9 to TRBJ1-2, with D tentatively TRBD1 (5 bases). V gave up 3 bases and J gave up 8 bases, with 20 bases separating them. This CDR3 has 15 residues. From germline, CDR1 is SGDLS and CDR2 YYNGEE. The CDR3 is CASSARSGVAQGYTF. The CDR3 region has the DNA TGTGCCAGCAGCGCGCGGTCGGGGGTTGCTCAGGGCTACACCTTC.

The chain recombines TRBV7-2 with TRBJ2-5, with 7 bases matching TRBD1. CDR1 SGHTA and CDR2 FQGNSA come from the germline V gene. This CDR3 has 15 amino acids. The junction had 6 bases not matched to a gene; V was cut back by 0 bases and J by 5 bases. The CDR3 loop is CASSLARTGRETQYF. DNA for the CDR3: TGTGCCAGCAGCTTAGCGCGGACAGGTCGTGAGACCCAGTACTTC.

The chain has TRBV4-2 and TRBJ2-1; 11 bases align to TRBD2. Germline V CDR1 and CDR2: LGHNA, YNFKEQ. CDR3 length equals 16 residues. V shed 0 bases, J shed 6 bases, and the junction held 4 bases outside the gene matches. CDR3 amino acids: CASSQDGLAGFNEQFF. The CDR3 bases are TGTGCCAGCAGCCAAGATGGACTAGCGGGTTTCAATGAGCAGTTCTTC.

This chain uses TRBV29-1 with TRBJ2-7; 7 nucleotides line up with TRBD2. Trimming cost V 4 bases and J 5 bases; bases outside gene matches: 14. The CDR3 sequence is 15 residues long. CDR1 is SQVTM and CDR2 is ANQGSEA in the germline V gene. The CDR3 sequence is CSVVSGLGGLHEQYF. CDR3 sequence (DNA): TGCAGCGTTGTGAGCGGACTAGGAGGCCTTCACGAGCAGTACTTC.

This clone appeared a few times. The CDR3 protein is CATRASLNTGELFF. The CDR3 nucleotides read TGTGCCACCAGGGCCTCGCTGAACACCGGGGAGCTGTTTTTT. V is TRBV15 and J is TRBJ2-2; no firm D call. CDR1 and CDR2 from the germline V gene are LNHNV and YYDKDF (reference sequence). V lost 6 bases, J lost 1 base, and 9 bases lay in between. The CDR3 sequence is 14 residues long.

V and J are TRBV13 and TRBJ2-6; 10 positions agree with TRBD2. The ends lost 5 bases at V and 0 bases at J; junction bases unmatched: 7. From germline, CDR1 is PRHDT and CDR2 FYEKMQ (reference sequence). The CDR3 covers 18 residues. DNA for the CDR3: TGTGCCAGCAGCAAAGGACTAGCGGCCCTCTCTGGGGCCAACGTCCTGACTTTC. This gives the protein CASSKGLAALSGANVLTF.

This chain connects TRBV7-9 to TRBJ1-2; TRBD1 aligns across 10 bases. Looked up from germline, CDR1 is SEHNR and CDR2 is FQNEAQ (reference sequence). The CDR3 runs to 14 residues. V lost 5 bases and J lost 5; bases outside the gene matches: 5. The CDR3 spells CASSPGTGVYGYTF. For the CDR3, the DNA is TGTGCCAGCAGCCCCGGGACAGGGGTTTATGGCTACACCTTC. The complete variable domain, with remaining parts taken from reference TRBV7-9 and TRBJ1-2, reads DTGVSQNPRHKITKRGQNVTFRCDPISEHNRLYWYRQTLGQGPEFLTYFQNEAQLEKSRLLSDRFSAERPKGSFSTLEIQRTEQGDSAMYLCASSPGTGVYGYTFGSGTRLTVV.

The rearrangement links TRBV5-1 to TRBJ2-7; 8 nucleotides agree with TRBD2. CDR1 is SGHRS, CDR2 YFSETQ, per germline. This CDR3 spans 15 amino acids. V was clipped by 5 bases and J by 1 base; unmatched bases: 8. The CDR3 spells CASRESGRSSYEQYF. In DNA form, the CDR3 reads TGCGCCAGCAGGGAAAGCGGGAGATCGTCCTACGAGCAGTACTTC. Full variable domain (outside the CDR3, taken from reference TRBV5-1 and TRBJ2-7): KAGVTQTPRYLIKTRGQQVTLSCSPISGHRSVSWYQQTPGQGLQFLFEYFSETQRNKGNFPGRFSGRQFSNSRSEMNVSTLELGDSALYLCASRESGRSSYEQYFGPGTRLTVT.

The V and J genes are TRBV2 and TRBJ2-5, with 11 bases aligning to TRBD2. Judging by the DNA end, TRBJ2-7 fits better; the J call may be wrong. CDR3 length: 13 amino acids. Germline V gives CDR1 SNHLY, CDR2 FYNNEI. DNA of the CDR3: TGTGCCACTCAAACTAGCGGGGGATACGAGCAGTACTTC. Protein: CATQTSGGYEQYF.

The gene calls are TRBV4-1 and TRBJ2-1, with 7 positions matching TRBD1. V shed 0 bases and J 2 bases; nucleotides not matched to a gene: 4. The CDR3 totals 16 residues. The V gene's germline CDR1 is MGHRA and CDR2 YSYEKL. The CDR3 coding sequence is TGCGCCAGCAGCCAAGATGACAGGGTTACCTACAATGAGCAGTTCTTC. It yields the protein CASSQDDRVTYNEQFF.

The gene calls are TRBV10-3 and TRBJ1-2; D gene ambiguous. Deletions cut 3 bases from V and 4 bases from J, with 9 bases between. This CDR3 region has 13 residues. The germline gives CDR1 ENHRY, CDR2 SYGVKD. CDR3 protein: CAISERLLYGYTF. Here the CDR3 DNA reads TGTGCCATCAGTGAAAGACTCCTCTATGGCTACACCTTC.

V is TRBV11-2 and J is TRBJ1-2, with D maybe TRBD1 (6 bases). From germline, CDR1 is SGHAT and CDR2 FQNNGV. The CDR3 sequence is 15 residues long. V was cut by 6 bases and J by 3 bases, with 17 bases left in between. In DNA form, the CDR3 reads TGTGCCAGCAGTCAGGACGGGGGGCGTCACTATGGCTACACCTTC. It is translated as CASSQDGGRHYGYTF.